A single sample gave rise to the 17 T cell receptor beta chains below, sequenced in a study of T-cell memory formation after mild COVID-19. A single record per CDR3 protein comes from TCRdb applying MiXCR to the 5' RACE reads. The sample has hundreds of thousands of distinct CDR3 sequences; less than 25% are singletons. Specimen: PBMCs or a T cell subset sorted from them (not recorded which). These receptors all stem from an adult woman who had mild COVID-19 (a few samples of this study predate the infection). Cell type and time point are not known.

The chain has TRBV12-3 or TRBV12-4 and TRBJ2-5, with D possibly being TRBD1 (7 bases). This CDR3 region has 14 residues. Trimming removed 1 base at V and 9 bases at J, with 15 bases between. The CDR3 DNA is TGTGCCAGCAGTTTAGATGGGGGGCAGGGGGCCCAGTACTTC. Its translation is CASSLDGGQGAQYF.

This clonotype has just a few counts. This rearrangement joins TRBV7-9 to TRBJ1-2; possible D gene TRBD1, 5 bases. CDR3 length: 15 residues. V lost 1 base and J lost 0, with 9 bases in between. CDR1 is SEHNR, CDR2 FQNEAQ, per germline (reference sequence). The DNA for the CDR3 is TGTGCCAGCAGCTTAGAGGGGCCAGCTAACTATGGCTACACCTTC. As protein: CASSLEGPANYGYTF.

This clonotype is a singleton in its sample. The chain uses TRBV7-8 and TRBJ2-2; D is possibly TRBD1 (5 bases). The CDR3 length is 14 residues. Germline V gene data show CDR1 as SGHVS and CDR2 as FQNEAQ. The V and J ends lost 3 bases and 4 bases respectively, with 9 bases between them. This chain's CDR3 is CASSFSGFTGELFF. Written as DNA, the CDR3 is TGTGCCAGCAGCTTCTCAGGGTTCACCGGGGAGCTGTTTTTT.

This clonotype was seen a handful of times. This chain joins TRBV14 and TRBJ2-7, with D possibly called TRBD1 or TRBD2 (5 bases each). The CDR3 loop spans 15 amino acids. Looked up from germline, CDR1 is SGHDN and CDR2 is FVKESK. Trimming left V 0 bases short and J 3 bases short, with 12 bases between. Written as DNA, the CDR3 is TGTGCCAGCAGCCAAGATTCGGGACGCTTCTACGAGCAGTACTTC. This gives the protein CASSQDSGRFYEQYF.

The chain uses TRBV7-8 and TRBJ2-3; 7 bases are shared with TRBD1. Germline V gene lookup returns CDR1 SGHVS and CDR2 FQNEAQ. The CDR3 covers 15 residues. V lost 2 bases and J lost 7; bases outside the gene matches: 9. The CDR3 DNA reads as TGTGCCAGCAGCTTACTTCAGGGGGTCGGGAATACGCAGTATTTT. This gives the protein CASSLLQGVGNTQYF.

The rearrangement joins TRBV5-5 to TRBJ2-1; the D is unclear. V dropped 1 base and J dropped 7 bases, with 9 bases sitting between them. The germline V gene encodes CDR1 SGHKS and CDR2 YYEKEE (reference sequence). The CDR3 runs to 13 residues. The CDR3 nucleotides read TGTGCCAGCAGCTTGATGGGGTGGAATGAGCAGTTCTTC. It yields the protein CASSLMGWNEQFF.

This clonotype was counted a few times. The chain employs TRBV12-3 or TRBV12-4 and TRBJ2-7; D uncertain. The CDR3 is made up of 13 amino acids. Trimming took 4 bases from V and 1 from J, leaving 8 bases between them. The chain's CDR3 is CASSSHWSYEQYF. CDR3 nucleotide sequence: TGTGCCAGCAGTTCCCATTGGTCCTACGAGCAGTACTTC.

V and J are TRBV2 and TRBJ1-4; TRBD1 is a possible D gene (6 bases). The CDR3 totals 14 residues. Germline CDR1 reads SNHLY; CDR2 reads FYNNEI. Trimming shortened V by 2 bases and J by 8 bases, and 12 bases separated the two germline ends. The CDR3 is CASSELQGGEKLFF. CDR3 nucleotide sequence: TGTGCCAGCAGTGAACTACAGGGTGGGGAAAAACTGTTTTTT.

A few counts support this clonotype. The gene calls are TRBV7-8 and TRBJ2-3; 10 nucleotides match TRBD2. J lost 0 bases, V lost 6 bases, and 12 bases had no gene match. Germline lookup yields CDR1 SGHVS and CDR2 FQNEAQ. There are 18 residues in the CDR3. The DNA for the CDR3 is TGTGCCAGCAGTCTTGAACCGGGACTAGCGCTTAGCACAGATACGCAGTATTTT. Its translation is CASSLEPGLALSTDTQYF.

This chain uses TRBV7-2 with TRBJ2-6, with a tentative D call TRBD1 (5 bases). The CDR3 extends over 15 amino acids. V was cut by 4 bases and J by 0 bases, with 7 bases left in between. CDR1 and CDR2 (germline): SGHTA, FQGNSA. The CDR3, as DNA: TGTGCCAGCAGCTACAGGTCCTCTGGGGCCAACGTCCTGACTTTC. It yields the protein CASSYRSSGANVLTF. Combining the CDR3 with reference TRBV7-2 and TRBJ2-6 gives the whole variable domain GAGVSQSPSNKVTEKGKDVELRCDPISGHTALYWYRQSLGQGLEFLIYFQGNSAPDKSGLPSDRFSAERTGGSVSTLTIQRTQQEDSAVYLCASSYRSSGANVLTFGAGSRLTVL.

The genes are TRBV24-1 and TRBJ2-1; 7 bases line up with TRBD1. J lost 6 bases, V lost 0 bases, and 4 bases had no gene match. The germline CDR1 and CDR2 sequences are KGHDR and SFDVKD. This CDR3 comprises 15 residues. The CDR3 DNA reads as TGTGCCACCAGTGATTTGCAAGCAGGGGGCAATGAGCAGTTCTTC. It yields the protein CATSDLQAGGNEQFF.

This clonotype was detected a few times. This sequence joins TRBV6-6 and TRBJ1-2; the D gene is possibly TRBD1 (5 bases). The CDR3 covers 13 residues. Germline V lookup: CDR1 MNHNY, CDR2 SVGAGI (reference sequence). V was clipped by 2 bases and J by 8 bases, with 12 bases between them. The CDR3 region is CASSYGAGNGYTF. In nucleotides, the CDR3 is TGTGCCAGCAGTTACGGGGCAGGGAACGGCTACACCTTC.

The rearrangement joins TRBV5-6 to TRBJ2-7; maybe TRBD1 (5 bases). CDR3 length equals 13 residues. The germline gives CDR1 SGHDT, CDR2 YYEEEE. V dropped 6 bases and J dropped 4 bases, with 14 bases sitting between them. The CDR3, as DNA: TGTGCCAGCACCACCCCAGGGCAGTACGAGCAGTACTTC. Residues: CASTTPGQYEQYF.

This clonotype was seen repeatedly, ten times or more. The chain joins TRBV5-1 to TRBJ2-5; weak D call: TRBD2 (6 bases). V lost 4 bases, J lost 5 bases, and 18 bases lay in between. The V gene's germline CDR1 is SGHRS and CDR2 YFSETQ. This CDR3 contains 15 residues. This chain's CDR3 is CASSRRGAVSETQYF. The CDR3 DNA reads TGCGCCAGCAGCCGACGCGGGGCGGTCTCGGAGACCCAGTACTTC.

This clonotype appeared a few times. V usage is TRBV7-8 and J usage is TRBJ1-2; 11 bases align to TRBD1. Germline V lookup: CDR1 SGHVS, CDR2 FQNEAQ. The V and J ends lost 4 bases and 5 bases, in that order; junction bases with no gene match: 12. The CDR3 loop spans 17 amino acids. For the CDR3, the DNA is TGTGCCAGCAGCTCCCACCTCGGGGACAGGGGGTCTTATGGCTACACCTTC. It translates to CASSSHLGDRGSYGYTF. Based on the CDR3 plus reference TRBV7-8 and TRBJ1-2, the full variable domain is GAGVSQSPRYKVAKRGQDVALRCDPISGHVSLFWYQQALGQGPEFLTYFQNEAQLDKSGLPSDRFFAERPEGSVSTLKIQRTQQEDSAVYLCASSSHLGDRGSYGYTFGSGTRLTVV.

This clonotype was picked up a small number of times. The chain links TRBV4-2 to TRBJ2-6; D unclear. Germline values: CDR1 LGHNA, CDR2 YNFKEQ. This CDR3 spans 16 amino acids. Trimming removed 0 bases at V and 4 bases at J, with 10 bases between. The CDR3 bases are TGTGCCAGCAGCCAAGAAAGCATATGGGGGGCCAACGTCCTGACTTTC. Translating it yields CASSQESIWGANVLTF.

This clonotype was observed a handful of times. This rearrangement joins TRBV5-5 to TRBJ2-2, with 9 nucleotides matching TRBD2. From germline, CDR1 is SGHKS and CDR2 YYEKEE (reference sequence). V lost 5 bases, J lost 1 base, and 6 bases stayed unmatched. The CDR3 covers 16 residues. The CDR3 reads CASRNGLALNTGELFF. CDR3 DNA: TGTGCCAGCAGAAACGGACTAGCGCTGAACACCGGGGAGCTGTTTTTT.